The 26 T cell receptor beta chains below come from one sample, sequenced in a study of blood T cell repertoires in COVID-19. The assay was immunoSEQ multiplex PCR, and TCRdb's table has in-frame clones only and misses some. This table has about 440,000 clones, 75% to 90% appearing once. Sequencing was done on a sample of peripheral blood. These receptor sequences come from a woman aged 25-40 years with acute or convalescent COVID-19.

The chain links TRBV7-3 to TRBJ2-7; maybe TRBD1 (6 bases). Germline V gives CDR1 SGHTA, CDR2 FQGTGA. The CDR3 has 14 residues. Trimming removed 5 bases from V and 2 bases from J, with 13 bases in between. DNA for the CDR3: TGTGCCAGCAGCCCGTCCAGGGGTCCCTACGAGCAGTACTTC. Residues: CASSPSRGPYEQYF.

The chain joins TRBV30 to TRBJ2-1; 7 bases agree with TRBD2. Germline-derived CDR1 and CDR2 are GTSNPN and SVGIG (reference sequence). V dropped 4 bases and J dropped 12; count of bases not matched to a gene: 6. The CDR3 consists of 11 residues. For the CDR3, the DNA is TGTGCCTGGACTTTCGGGGGGTGGCAGTTCTTC. It codes for CAWTFGGWQFF.

The genes are TRBV19 and TRBJ1-5; a possible D gene is TRBD1 (6 bases). The CDR3 spans 16 residues. The germline V and J ends were trimmed by 8 bases and 2 bases, with 19 bases remaining between them. Per germline, CDR1 LNHDA and CDR2 SQIVND (reference sequence). CDR3 loop: CASQQGRYLGNQPQHF. For the CDR3, the DNA is TGTGCCAGTCAACAGGGACGGTACCTAGGCAATCAGCCCCAGCATTTT.

This clone was observed once. J is TRBJ2-7 and V is TRBV4-2; TRBD1 aligns across 8 bases. CDR1 LGHNA and CDR2 YNFKEQ come from the germline V gene. There are 16 residues in the CDR3. The V and J ends lost 0 bases and 3 bases, in that order; junction bases with no gene match: 7. The CDR3 region is CASSQEGTGLNYEQYF. The CDR3 DNA follows: TGTGCCAGCAGCCAAGAAGGGACAGGCCTGAACTACGAGCAGTACTTC.

The chain joins TRBV5-6 to TRBJ2-5; maybe TRBD1 (6 bases). The CDR3 spans 16 residues. V lost 4 bases to trimming and J lost 2 bases, with 18 bases between them. CDR1 SGHDT and CDR2 YYEEEE come from the germline V gene. The CDR3 loop is CASSIHRDSLQETQYF. Written as DNA, the CDR3 is TGTGCCAGCAGCATACACAGGGATAGTCTTCAAGAGACCCAGTACTTC.

CDR3 loop: CASSTGGEKLFF. CDR3 coding DNA: TGTGCCAGCAGCACCGGGGGAGAAAAACTGTTTTTT. The genes are TRBV5-6 and TRBJ1-4; D is perhaps TRBD1 (5 bases). The V gene's germline CDR1 is SGHDT and CDR2 YYEEEE. The CDR3 extends over 12 amino acids. V was pared by 4 bases and J by 8 bases, with 9 bases between.

The J gene is TRBJ1-2, the V gene TRBV12-3 or TRBV12-4; weak D call: TRBD1 (5 bases). CDR3 length: 13 amino acids. V was trimmed by 5 bases and J by 8 bases, leaving 15 bases between them. The CDR3, as DNA: TGTGCCAGCAGTGCCGGGACGGGAGGAGGCTACACCTTC. It translates to CASSAGTGGGYTF.

This sequence joins TRBV27 and TRBJ2-5; 7 bases are shared with TRBD1. Trimming cost V 6 bases and J 4 bases; bases outside gene matches: 11. Germline-derived CDR1 and CDR2 are MNHEY and SMNVEV (reference sequence). There are 15 residues in the CDR3. The CDR3 region is CASSLRQGLRETQYF. The CDR3 DNA is TGTGCCAGCAGCCTAAGACAGGGCTTAAGAGAGACCCAGTACTTC.

In DNA, the CDR3 is TGTGCCAGCAGCTACTTGAGATACGAGCAGTACTTC. Protein sequence: CASSYLRYEQYF. V gene TRBV7-9 combines with J gene TRBJ2-7; D is uncertain. V was cut by 4 bases and J by 4 bases, with 8 bases left in between. This CDR3 region has 12 residues. Germline V gives CDR1 SEHNR, CDR2 FQNEAQ (reference sequence).

This sequence joins TRBV5-4 and TRBJ2-1; TRBD1 matches at 10 bases. V shed 4 bases, J shed 10 bases, and the junction held 8 bases outside the gene matches. The V gene's germline CDR1 is SGHNT and CDR2 YYREEE (reference sequence). This CDR3 is built from 14 residues. Here the CDR3 reads CASSLRTGGGEQFF. The CDR3 bases are TGTGCCAGCAGCCTACGGACAGGGGGGGGCGAGCAGTTCTTC.

This clone came up a few times. The V gene is TRBV5-5, the J gene TRBJ2-7; maybe TRBD1 (6 bases). Trimming took 1 base from V and 1 from J, leaving 6 bases between them. The CDR3 spans 13 residues. Germline CDR1 and CDR2: SGHKS and YYEKEE (reference sequence). The CDR3 DNA follows: TGTGCCAGCAGCTTGACAGGGTCCTACGAGCAGTACTTC. Translation gives CASSLTGSYEQYF.

This chain joins TRBV9 and TRBJ2-7, with TRBD1 matching 7 bases. The trim removed 0 bases at V and 5 bases at J, leaving 5 bases unmatched. Germline V gives CDR1 SGDLS, CDR2 YYNGEE. CDR3 size: 14 residues. The CDR3 DNA reads TGTGCCAGCAGCGTAGGTGACAGGGCGGACGAGCAGTACTTC. Amino acid sequence: CASSVGDRADEQYF.

The rearrangement uses TRBV7-9 and TRBJ2-1; the match to TRBD2 covers 10 bases. This CDR3 is built from 14 residues. The V gene end was trimmed by 3 bases and the J gene end by 8 bases; junction bases not matched to a gene: 4. The germline V gene has CDR1 SEHNR and CDR2 FQNEAQ (reference sequence). CDR3 sequence reads: CASSFSLAGDEQFF. The CDR3 DNA reads TGTGCCAGCAGCTTTTCGCTAGCGGGGGATGAGCAGTTCTTC.

J is TRBJ2-7 and V is TRBV7-9; TRBD2 matches at 7 bases. CDR3 length: 13 residues. V trimming: 5 bases; J trimming: 2 bases; junction bases outside the gene matches: 3. From germline, CDR1 is SEHNR and CDR2 FQNEAQ (reference sequence). CDR3 sequence reads: CASSREGTYEQYF. For the CDR3, the DNA is TGTGCCAGCAGCAGGGAGGGGACCTACGAGCAGTACTTC.

Remarks on this clone: The same CDR3 also results from other DNA sequences found in this sample. The V and J genes are TRBV5-4 and TRBJ2-3; D not certain. V dropped 1 base and J dropped 1 base, with 7 bases sitting between them. CDR1 is SGHNT, CDR2 YYREEE, per germline (reference sequence). This CDR3 contains 14 residues. The CDR3 sequence is CASSLTSGTDTQYF. CDR3 sequence (DNA): TGTGCCAGCAGCTTGACAAGCGGCACAGATACGCAGTATTTT.

The genes are TRBV7-6 and TRBJ2-1; 13 bases agree with TRBD2. Germline-derived CDR1 and CDR2 are SGHVS and FNYEAQ. The CDR3 contains 16 residues. The J segment lost 5 bases and the V segment lost 4 bases, leaving 5 bases of the junction unmatched. The CDR3 sequence: CASSSPGLAGNNEQFF. In nucleotides, the CDR3 is TGTGCCAGCAGCTCCCCGGGACTAGCGGGGAACAATGAGCAGTTCTTC.

A note on this clone: This same CDR3 is encoded by further DNA sequences in the sample. The genes are TRBV27 and TRBJ2-3; unclear D gene. CDR3 length: 13 amino acids. CDR1 and CDR2 (germline): MNHEY, SMNVEV (reference sequence). V was clipped by 6 bases and J by 1 base, with 8 bases between them. The CDR3 reads CASSPRGTDTQYF. DNA of the CDR3: TGTGCCAGCAGCCCAAGAGGCACAGATACGCAGTATTTT.

The chain joins TRBV7-9 to TRBJ2-7; weak D call: TRBD1 (6 bases). Germline V gene data show CDR1 as SEHNR and CDR2 as FQNEAQ (reference sequence). Trimming took 5 bases from V and 2 from J, leaving 10 bases between them. The CDR3 is 13 residues long. The CDR3 nucleotides read TGTGCCAGCAGCACAGGGATGACCTACGAGCAGTACTTC. The encoded protein is CASSTGMTYEQYF.

This CDR3 is CASARVEQGGDTQYF. CDR3 nucleotide sequence: TGCGCCAGCGCGAGGGTAGAACAGGGCGGGGATACGCAGTATTTT. The V and J genes are TRBV5-1 and TRBJ2-3; D perhaps matches TRBD1 (6 bases). The germline V gene has CDR1 SGHRS and CDR2 YFSETQ. The V gene lost 7 bases and the J gene lost 6 bases, with 21 bases spanning the gap. This CDR3 region has 15 residues.

The J gene is TRBJ2-5, the V gene TRBV3-1 (or the pseudogene TRBV3-2); D is perhaps TRBD2 (7 bases). The V and J ends lost 0 bases and 5 bases respectively, with 16 bases between them. This CDR3 has 16 residues. Germline V gene data show CDR1 as LGHDT and CDR2 as YNNKEL (reference sequence). CDR3 in amino acids: CASSQDLGGGPETQYF. As DNA, the CDR3 is TGTGCCAGCAGCCAAGATTTGGGGGGGGGCCCGGAGACCCAGTACTTC.

The chain carries TRBV30 and TRBJ1-1, with 8 bases fitting TRBD1. This CDR3 is built from 13 residues. The V gene's germline CDR1 is GTSNPN and CDR2 SVGIG (reference sequence). V shed 2 bases and J 4 bases; nucleotides not matched to a gene: 3. Here the CDR3 reads CAWSIQGGTEAFF. The CDR3 coding sequence is TGTGCCTGGAGTATACAGGGGGGCACTGAAGCTTTCTTT.

J is TRBJ2-1 and V is TRBV5-1, with D possibly being TRBD1 (5 bases). CDR3 size: 15 residues. Germline V gene sequence: CDR1 SGHRS, CDR2 YFSETQ. The V gene lost 3 bases and the J gene lost 6 bases, with 16 bases spanning the gap. CDR3 amino acids: CASSYDSPSPNEQFF. CDR3 coding DNA: TGCGCCAGCAGCTATGACAGTCCCAGCCCCAATGAGCAGTTCTTC.

This sequence joins TRBV13 and TRBJ2-5, with unresolved D. Looked up from germline, CDR1 is PRHDT and CDR2 is FYEKMQ (reference sequence). This CDR3 is built from 13 residues. Trimming stripped 11 bases from V and 0 bases from J, with 13 bases between. CDR3 in amino acids: CASSDTYQETQYF. The CDR3 DNA sequence: TGTGCCTCTTCTGACACATACCAAGAGACCCAGTACTTC.

V gene TRBV24-1 combines with J gene TRBJ2-2; the D gene is possibly TRBD1 (6 bases). V was cut by 7 bases and J by 0 bases, with 14 bases left in between. The CDR3 sequence is 16 residues long. Looked up from germline, CDR1 is KGHDR and CDR2 is SFDVKD. CDR3 protein: CATSPSGAPNTGELFF. CDR3 DNA: TGTGCCACCAGCCCCTCAGGGGCGCCGAACACCGGGGAGCTGTTTTTT.

This clone was counted between two and nine times. The chain recombines TRBV28 with TRBJ2-2; 10 nucleotides line up with TRBD2. CDR3 length equals 15 residues. J gave up 7 bases and V 1 base, and 3 bases lay outside the gene matches. The germline gives CDR1 MDHEN, CDR2 SYDVKM. The CDR3 is CASSLFLAGVGELFF. The CDR3, as DNA: TGTGCCAGCAGTTTATTTCTAGCGGGGGTCGGGGAGCTGTTTTTT.

The genes are TRBV11-2 and TRBJ2-1; possible D gene TRBD2, 5 bases. The CDR3 covers 13 residues. Germline V gene lookup returns CDR1 SGHAT and CDR2 FQNNGV. Trimming left V 5 bases short and J 9 bases short, with 14 bases between. CDR3 in amino acids: CASSEVSAGEQFF. The CDR3 DNA sequence: TGTGCCAGCAGCGAGGTGAGCGCGGGTGAGCAGTTCTTC.